This T cell receptor beta chain is drawn from a study of cytomegalovirus exposure and HLA in healthy donors. The PCR ran on 60 Vbeta and 13 Jbeta primers. Some clones are missing from TCRdb's copy, which holds only in-frame ones; the method was immunoSEQ multiplex PCR. Of under 150,000 clones in the sample, approximately 68% were seen once. Overall study results and limits: Among the most significant clusters, several appeared linked to common viral pathogens in a later analysis.

Germline V gives CDR1 MNHNY, CDR2 SVGAGI (reference sequence). Trimming left V 6 bases short and J 3 bases short, with 13 bases between. This CDR3 has 14 residues. This clone was picked up a small number of times. Its target is not known. Source material: PBMCs. The rearrangement links TRBV6-6 to TRBJ2-3; D unresolved. The sequence was obtained from a man in his sixties in good health and CMV-seronegative. The CDR3 region is CASRISRYTDTQYF. Written as DNA, the CDR3 is TGTGCCAGCAGGATCTCTAGGTATACAGATACGCAGTATTTT.